A selection of T cell receptor beta chains follows, all from one sample in a study of T cell responses to AZD1222 COVID-19 vaccine. TCRdb keeps only in-frame clones here, not all; method: immunoSEQ multiplex PCR. The sample lists 35,000 to 45,000 clones, over 70% occurring once. The source material was peripheral blood, sampled on day 0 of AZD1222 vaccination. All receptors come from an adult in good health. Both conserved end residues are part of each CDR3. A D gene is named only where the DNA matches it firmly. Size tells how often a clone was seen (once, few, many) or the class of an expanded clone, and some rows leave it out.

V,J,D,size,CDR3,DNA
TRBV2,TRBJ1-1,.,.,CASSELGQVNTEAFF,TGTGCCAGCAGTGAATTGGGCCAGGTGAACACTGAAGCTTTCTTT
TRBV19,TRBJ2-6,.,.,CASSIRSSGANVLTF,TGTGCCAGTAGTATTAGGAGCTCTGGGGCCAACGTCCTGACTTTC
TRBV28,TRBJ1-6,TRBD1,.,CASSPPTGDYLPLHF,TGTGCCAGCAGCCCCCCCACAGGGGATTACTTACCCCTCCACTTT
TRBV16,TRBJ1-5,TRBD1,.,CASSTTGRGQPQHF,TGTGCCAGCAGCACGACAGGGCGGGGTCAGCCCCAGCATTTT
TRBV29-1,TRBJ1-1,TRBD1,.,CSAGQGGGAFF,TGCAGCGCTGGACAGGGGGGAGGAGCTTTCTTT
TRBV19,TRBJ2-3,.,.,CASSIESGTDTQYF,TGTGCCAGTAGTATAGAATCGGGGACAGATACGCAGTATTTT
TRBV3-1/TRBV3-2,TRBJ2-5,TRBD2,.,CASSRNSGGAGETQYF,TGTGCCAGCAGCCGAAACAGCGGGGGGGCCGGAGAAACCCAGTACTTC
TRBV6-1,TRBJ1-1,.,.,CASRNQGTEAFF,TGTGCCAGCAGAAACCAGGGGACTGAAGCTTTCTTT
TRBV10-3,TRBJ1-2,TRBD1,.,CAISGQGAYGYTF,TGTGCCATCAGTGGCCAGGGGGCCTATGGCTACACCTTC
TRBV15,TRBJ1-4,.,.,CATSTDREKLFF,TGTGCCACCAGCACAGACCGGGAAAAACTGTTTTTT
TRBV4-2,TRBJ2-3,TRBD2,.,CASSQQSGGGAADTQYF,TGTGCCAGCAGCCAACAATCGGGCGGGGGGGCGGCAGATACGCAGTATTTT
TRBV6-1,TRBJ2-1,.,.,CASSERSTEQFF,TGTGCCAGCAGTGAAAGGTCCACAGAGCAGTTCTTC
TRBV28,TRBJ1-4,.,.,CASSLGREGEKLFF,TGTGCCAGCAGCCTCGGACGCGAGGGGGAAAAACTGTTTTTT
TRBV5-1,TRBJ1-4,TRBD1,.,CASKEGTGRGEKLFF,TGCGCCAGCAAAGAGGGGACAGGTAGAGGTGAAAAACTGTTTTTT
TRBV7-2,TRBJ2-2,TRBD2,few,CASSLVVIGGGGTGELFF,TGTGCCAGCAGCTTAGTCGTAATTGGTGGGGGGGGCACCGGGGAGCTGTTTTTT
TRBV2,TRBJ2-1,TRBD2,.,CASSEEASGYNEQFF,TGTGCCAGCAGTGAGGAGGCTAGCGGGTACAATGAGCAGTTCTTC
TRBV24-1,TRBJ2-5,TRBD2,few,CATSDLKRGGYQETQYF,TGTGCCACCAGTGATTTGAAACGGGGGGGATACCAAGAGACCCAGTACTTC
TRBV6-5,TRBJ1-3,.,.,CASRAGADGNTIYF,TGTGCCAGCCGGGCGGGCGCGGATGGAAACACCATATATTTT
TRBV20-1,TRBJ2-3,TRBD2,.,CSASLTSGGAGTQYF,TGCAGTGCTAGTCTGACTAGCGGGGGGGCGGGTACGCAGTATTTT
TRBV10-2,TRBJ2-1,TRBD1,once,CASSAQGAYEQFF,TGCGCCAGCAGTGCTCAGGGGGCCTATGAGCAGTTCTTC
TRBV5-4,TRBJ2-7,TRBD2,.,CASSAGLAGDLYEQYF,TGTGCCAGCAGCGCTGGACTAGCGGGGGACCTCTACGAGCAGTACTTC
TRBV2,TRBJ1-5,TRBD1,.,CASSSDRATQPQHF,TGTGCCAGCAGTTCGGACAGGGCGACTCAGCCCCAGCATTTT
TRBV12-3/TRBV12-4,TRBJ2-5,.,few,CASRAQGGETQYF,TGTGCCAGCAGGGCCCAGGGGGGAGAGACCCAGTACTTC
TRBV28,TRBJ1-1,.,.,CASSTDRTITEAFF,TGTGCCAGCAGCACAGACAGAACGATCACTGAAGCTTTCTTT
TRBV19,TRBJ2-5,.,few,CASSISVGRETQYF,TGTGCCAGTAGTATAAGTGTGGGACGGGAGACCCAGTACTTC
TRBV13,TRBJ1-5,.,.,CASSLGLSASNQPQHF,TGTGCCAGCAGCTTAGGTCTCAGTGCTAGCAATCAGCCCCAGCATTTT
TRBV7-9,TRBJ1-3,.,medium-sized,CASRGKQGAISGNTIYF,TGTGCCAGCAGGGGGAAACAGGGAGCCATCTCTGGAAACACCATATATTTT
TRBV4-2,TRBJ2-1,TRBD2,.,CASSQAGTSGNNEQFF,TGTGCCAGCAGCCAGGCGGGGACTAGCGGAAACAATGAGCAGTTCTTC
TRBV4-2,TRBJ2-3,TRBD2,.,CASSQDMGGGAGEDTQYF,TGTGCCAGCAGCCAAGATATGGGCGGGGGGGCCGGAGAAGATACGCAGTATTTT
TRBV28,TRBJ1-5,.,.,CASSRTDSKSQHF,TGTGCCAGCAGCAGGACGGATTCAAAGTCCCAGCATTTT
TRBV3-1/TRBV3-2,TRBJ1-2,.,.,CASSQDIGGGYTF,TGTGCCAGCAGCCAAGATATTGGGGGGGGCTACACCTTC
TRBV29-1,TRBJ2-1,TRBD2,.,CSVARGGLYNEQFF,TGCAGCGTGGCACGGGGGGGACTATACAATGAGCAGTTCTTC
TRBV19,TRBJ2-5,TRBD1,.,CASSTGQGVQETQYF,TGTGCCAGTAGTACCGGACAGGGTGTTCAGGAGACCCAGTACTTC
TRBV5-8,TRBJ1-1,TRBD1,.,CASSSGQGAGTEAFF,TGTGCCAGCAGCTCCGGACAGGGGGCGGGCACTGAAGCTTTCTTT
TRBV5-4,TRBJ1-3,TRBD1,.,CASSLRGGEGNTIYF,TGTGCCAGCAGCTTACGAGGGGGCGAAGGAAACACCATATATTTT
TRBV19,TRBJ2-3,.,.,CASGGNTDTQYF,TGTGCCAGTGGGGGCAACACAGATACGCAGTATTTT
TRBV21-1,TRBJ2-7,.,.,CASSAFQGPSEFYEQYF,TGTGCCAGCAGCGCCTTCCAGGGCCCCTCGGAGTTCTACGAGCAGTACTTC
TRBV3-1/TRBV3-2,TRBJ1-1,.,few,CASSQEEASFTEAFF,TGTGCCAGCAGCCAAGAGGAGGCCTCTTTCACTGAAGCTTTCTTT
TRBV19,TRBJ1-3,.,.,CASTVETGNTIYF,TGTGCCAGTACCGTCGAAACTGGAAACACCATATATTTT
TRBV7-6,TRBJ1-1,TRBD1,.,CASSSDRASTEAFF,TGTGCCAGCAGCTCCGACAGGGCAAGCACTGAAGCTTTCTTT